This TCR beta chain is drawn from a study of T cell repertoires in cytomegalovirus infection. The wider study: CMV epitopes in the study were HLA-C-restricted (recently identified) and HLA-B-restricted (well studied). Public TCR beta signatures indicated both CMV infection and matching HLA type.

About this clonotype itself: Its antigen is not known.

Whole-study results and caveats: The ex vivo response was dominated by HLA-C-restricted CMV-specific TCR beta clonotypes. Cumulative public TCR beta family frequency identified CMV carriers with the relevant HLA.

TCRdb reprocessed the reads via MiXCR and lists one record per CDR3 protein. Among around 750,000 distinct CDR3 sequences listed, roughly 33% were seen once. This CDR3 is built from 16 residues. Germline CDR1 is MNHNS and CDR2 is SASEGT. Unmatched junction bases numbered 10, after V lost 3 bases and J lost 6 bases. The chain couples TRBV6-1 to TRBJ1-5, with TRBD1 matching over 8 bases. The TCR originated in a human donor in good health (CMV status not recorded). Some clones in this sample may be carry-over from other donors' samples. The sample was cultured CD8+ T cells from PBMCs, taken from culture after CMV antigen stimulation. CDR3 nucleotide sequence: TGTGCCAGCAGTGACCCGGACAGGGTTTTTGGTCAGCCCCAGCATTTT. Its translation is CASSDPDRVFGQPQHF.